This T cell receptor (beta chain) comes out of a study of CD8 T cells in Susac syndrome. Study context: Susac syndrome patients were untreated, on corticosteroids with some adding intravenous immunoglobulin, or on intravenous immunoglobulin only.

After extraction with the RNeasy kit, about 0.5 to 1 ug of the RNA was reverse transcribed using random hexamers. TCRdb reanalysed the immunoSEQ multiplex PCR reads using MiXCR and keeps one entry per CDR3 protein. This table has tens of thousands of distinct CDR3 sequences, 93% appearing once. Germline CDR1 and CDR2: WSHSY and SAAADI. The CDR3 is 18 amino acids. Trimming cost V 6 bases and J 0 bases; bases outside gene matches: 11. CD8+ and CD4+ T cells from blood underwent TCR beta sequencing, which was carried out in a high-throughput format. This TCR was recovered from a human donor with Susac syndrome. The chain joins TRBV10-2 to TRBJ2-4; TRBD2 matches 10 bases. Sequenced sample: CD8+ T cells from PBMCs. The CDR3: CASRRTSGAPLAKNIQYF. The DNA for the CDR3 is TGCGCCAGCAGAAGGACTAGCGGCGCGCCTCTAGCCAAAAACATTCAGTACTTC.